Sequencing of this TCR beta chain was carried out in a study of cytomegalovirus exposure and HLA in healthy donors. This clone was detected a few times. Its antigen is unknown. Study results and limitations: A missense DCLRE1C variant was associated with V- and J-gene trimming of TCR beta chains in a later analysis, and an independent cohort replicated the association.

13 Jbeta primers and 60 Vbeta primers were used for the PCR. The method was immunoSEQ multiplex PCR; TCRdb's version includes in-frame clones alone and lacks a portion of them. The sample records 130,000 or so clones, around 83% being singletons. V was clipped by 5 bases and J by 5 bases, with 12 bases between them. Germline assignment: CDR1 MNHNS and CDR2 SASEGT. The CDR3 contains 13 residues. The TCR was taken from a woman aged 30 to 39 in good health and CMV-seropositive. V gene TRBV6-1 combines with J gene TRBJ1-1; D gene ambiguous. The source material was PBMCs. This CDR3 reads CASSFLASTEAFF. For the CDR3, the DNA is TGTGCCAGCAGTTTCCTTGCTAGTACTGAAGCTTTCTTT.